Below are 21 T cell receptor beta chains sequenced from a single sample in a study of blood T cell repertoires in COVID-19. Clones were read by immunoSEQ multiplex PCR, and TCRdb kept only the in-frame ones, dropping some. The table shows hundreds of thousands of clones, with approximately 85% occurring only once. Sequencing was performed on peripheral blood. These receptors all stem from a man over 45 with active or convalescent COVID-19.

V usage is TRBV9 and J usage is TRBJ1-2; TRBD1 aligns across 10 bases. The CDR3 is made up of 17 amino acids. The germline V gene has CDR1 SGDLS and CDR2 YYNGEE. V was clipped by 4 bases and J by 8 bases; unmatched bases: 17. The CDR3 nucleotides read TGTGCCAGCAGCAGAAACTCCCCGGGACAGGGGAGGCTCGGCTACACCTTC. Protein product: CASSRNSPGQGRLGYTF.

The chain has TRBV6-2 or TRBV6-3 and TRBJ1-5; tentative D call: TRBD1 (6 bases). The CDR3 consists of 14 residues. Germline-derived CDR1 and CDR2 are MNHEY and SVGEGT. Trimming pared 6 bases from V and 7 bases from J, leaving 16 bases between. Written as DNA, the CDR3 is TGTGCCAGCAGCTGGGGGGGGCAGGGGCAGCCCCAGCATTTT. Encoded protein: CASSWGGQGQPQHF.

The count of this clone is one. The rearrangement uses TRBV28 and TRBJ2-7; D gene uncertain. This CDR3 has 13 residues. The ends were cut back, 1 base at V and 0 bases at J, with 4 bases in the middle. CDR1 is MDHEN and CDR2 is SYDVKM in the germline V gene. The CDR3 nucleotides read TGTGCCAGCAGTTTATCCAACTCCTACGAGCAGTACTTC. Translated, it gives CASSLSNSYEQYF.

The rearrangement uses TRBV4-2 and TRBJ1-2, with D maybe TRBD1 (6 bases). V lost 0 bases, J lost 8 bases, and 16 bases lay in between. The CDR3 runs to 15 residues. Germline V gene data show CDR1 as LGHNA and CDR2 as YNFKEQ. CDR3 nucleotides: TGTGCCAGCAGCCAAGATTTAGAGGACAGACGGGGCTACACCTTC. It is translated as CASSQDLEDRRGYTF.

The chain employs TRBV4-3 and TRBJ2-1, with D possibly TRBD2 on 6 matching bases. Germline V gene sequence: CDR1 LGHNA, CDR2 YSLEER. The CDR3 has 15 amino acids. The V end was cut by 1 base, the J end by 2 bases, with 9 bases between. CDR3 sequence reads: CASSQVGGAYNEQFF. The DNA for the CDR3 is TGCGCCAGCAGCCAAGTAGGCGGGGCCTACAATGAGCAGTTCTTC.

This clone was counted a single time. CDR3 coding DNA: TGTGCCAGCAGCCCCACCGACTACTACTACAATGAGCAGTTCTTC. Translation gives CASSPTDYYYNEQFF. The rearrangement joins TRBV9 to TRBJ2-1; D might be TRBD2 (5 bases). The CDR3 totals 15 residues. Germline CDR1 reads SGDLS; CDR2 reads YYNGEE. V lost 4 bases and J 3 bases, leaving 14 bases between the germline ends.

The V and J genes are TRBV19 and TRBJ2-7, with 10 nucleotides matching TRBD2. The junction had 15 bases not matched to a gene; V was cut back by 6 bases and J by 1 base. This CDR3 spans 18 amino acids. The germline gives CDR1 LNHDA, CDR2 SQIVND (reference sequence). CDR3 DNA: TGTGCCAGTAGGGGACGCGGGACTAGCGCGAAGGAGTCCTACGAGCAGTACTTC. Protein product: CASRGRGTSAKESYEQYF.

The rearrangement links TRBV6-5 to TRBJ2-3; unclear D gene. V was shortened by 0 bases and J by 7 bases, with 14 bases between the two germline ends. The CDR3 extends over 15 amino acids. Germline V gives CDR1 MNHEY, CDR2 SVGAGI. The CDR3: CASSYSIYAVNTQYF. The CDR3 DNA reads TGTGCCAGCAGTTACTCGATTTACGCGGTTAATACGCAGTATTTT.

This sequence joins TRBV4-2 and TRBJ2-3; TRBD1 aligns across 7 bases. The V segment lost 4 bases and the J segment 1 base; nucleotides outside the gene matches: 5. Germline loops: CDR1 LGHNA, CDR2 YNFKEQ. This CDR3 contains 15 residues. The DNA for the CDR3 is TGTGCCAGCAGCCCTGGGACAGTCGGCACAGATACGCAGTATTTT. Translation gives CASSPGTVGTDTQYF.

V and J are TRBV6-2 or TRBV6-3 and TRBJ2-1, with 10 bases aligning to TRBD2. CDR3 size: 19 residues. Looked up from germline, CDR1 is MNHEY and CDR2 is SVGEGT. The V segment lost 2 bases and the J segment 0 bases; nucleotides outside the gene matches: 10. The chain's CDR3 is CASSYSPGTSDHSYNEQFF. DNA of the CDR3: TGTGCCAGCAGTTACAGCCCCGGGACTAGCGACCACTCCTACAATGAGCAGTTCTTC.

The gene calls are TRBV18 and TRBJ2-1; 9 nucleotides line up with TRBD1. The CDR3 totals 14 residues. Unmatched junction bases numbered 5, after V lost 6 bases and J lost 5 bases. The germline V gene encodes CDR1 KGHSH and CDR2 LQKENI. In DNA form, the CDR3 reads TGTGCCAGCTCCCCCGGGACAGGGAACAATGAGCAGTTCTTC. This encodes CASSPGTGNNEQFF.

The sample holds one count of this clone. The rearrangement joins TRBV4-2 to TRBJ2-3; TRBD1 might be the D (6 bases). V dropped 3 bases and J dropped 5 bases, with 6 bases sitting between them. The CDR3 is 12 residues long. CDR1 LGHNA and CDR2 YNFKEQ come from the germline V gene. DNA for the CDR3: TGTGCCAGCAGCCAGACAGGAGATACGCAGTATTTT. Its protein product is CASSQTGDTQYF.

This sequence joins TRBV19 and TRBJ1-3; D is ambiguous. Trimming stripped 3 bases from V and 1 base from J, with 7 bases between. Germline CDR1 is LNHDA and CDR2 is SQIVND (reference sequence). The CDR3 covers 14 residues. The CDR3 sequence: CASSIELSGNTIYF. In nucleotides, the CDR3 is TGTGCCAGTAGTATCGAGTTGTCTGGAAACACCATATATTTT.

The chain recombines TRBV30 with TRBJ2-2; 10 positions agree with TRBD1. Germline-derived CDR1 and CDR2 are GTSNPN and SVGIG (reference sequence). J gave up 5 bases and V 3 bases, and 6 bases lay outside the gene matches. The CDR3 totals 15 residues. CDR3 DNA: TGTGCCTGGAGCGATGGGACAGGGGTAACCGGGGAGCTGTTTTTT. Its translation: CAWSDGTGVTGELFF.

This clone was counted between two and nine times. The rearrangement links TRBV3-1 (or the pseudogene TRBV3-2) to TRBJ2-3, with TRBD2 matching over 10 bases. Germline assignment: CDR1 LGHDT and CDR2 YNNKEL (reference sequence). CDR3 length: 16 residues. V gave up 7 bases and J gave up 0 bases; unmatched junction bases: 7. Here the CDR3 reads CASTPSSGRSTDTQYF. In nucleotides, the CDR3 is TGTGCCAGCACTCCAAGTAGCGGGAGGAGCACAGATACGCAGTATTTT.

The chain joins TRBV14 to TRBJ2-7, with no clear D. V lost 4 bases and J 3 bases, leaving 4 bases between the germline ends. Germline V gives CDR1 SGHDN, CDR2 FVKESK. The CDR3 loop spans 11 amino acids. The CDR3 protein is CASSLGYEQYF. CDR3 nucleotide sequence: TGTGCCAGCAGCCTCGGCTACGAGCAGTACTTC.

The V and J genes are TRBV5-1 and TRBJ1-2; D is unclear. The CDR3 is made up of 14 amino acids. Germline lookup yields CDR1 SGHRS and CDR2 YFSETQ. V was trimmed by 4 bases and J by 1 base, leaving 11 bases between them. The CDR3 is CASSPAAVNYGYTF. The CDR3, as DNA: TGCGCCAGCAGCCCCGCGGCAGTTAACTATGGCTACACCTTC.

The chain's CDR3 is CASGSWRGGNQPQHF. The CDR3 DNA reads as TGTGCTAGTGGTTCCTGGAGAGGTGGCAATCAGCCCCAGCATTTT. This chain joins TRBV12-5 and TRBJ1-5; D is uncertain. V was cut by 4 bases and J by 2 bases, with 12 bases left in between. Germline values: CDR1 LGHNT, CDR2 FRNRAP. The CDR3 consists of 15 residues.

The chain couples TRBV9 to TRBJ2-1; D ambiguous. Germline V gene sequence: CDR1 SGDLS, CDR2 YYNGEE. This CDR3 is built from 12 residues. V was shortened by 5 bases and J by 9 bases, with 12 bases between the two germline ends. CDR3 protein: CASSVGFAEQFF. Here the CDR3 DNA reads TGTGCCAGCAGTGTGGGCTTCGCTGAGCAGTTCTTC.

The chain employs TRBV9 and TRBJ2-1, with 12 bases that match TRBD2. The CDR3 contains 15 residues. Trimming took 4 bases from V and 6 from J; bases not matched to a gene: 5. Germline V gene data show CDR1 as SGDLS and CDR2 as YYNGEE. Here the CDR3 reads CASSPLAGGLNEQFF. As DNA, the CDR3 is TGTGCCAGCAGCCCGCTAGCGGGAGGGCTCAATGAGCAGTTCTTC.

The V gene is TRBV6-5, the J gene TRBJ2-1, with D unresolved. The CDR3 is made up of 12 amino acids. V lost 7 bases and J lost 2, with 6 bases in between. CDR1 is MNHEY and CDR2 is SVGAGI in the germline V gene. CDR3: CASTPAYNEQFF. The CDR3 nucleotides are TGTGCCAGCACCCCCGCCTACAATGAGCAGTTCTTC.